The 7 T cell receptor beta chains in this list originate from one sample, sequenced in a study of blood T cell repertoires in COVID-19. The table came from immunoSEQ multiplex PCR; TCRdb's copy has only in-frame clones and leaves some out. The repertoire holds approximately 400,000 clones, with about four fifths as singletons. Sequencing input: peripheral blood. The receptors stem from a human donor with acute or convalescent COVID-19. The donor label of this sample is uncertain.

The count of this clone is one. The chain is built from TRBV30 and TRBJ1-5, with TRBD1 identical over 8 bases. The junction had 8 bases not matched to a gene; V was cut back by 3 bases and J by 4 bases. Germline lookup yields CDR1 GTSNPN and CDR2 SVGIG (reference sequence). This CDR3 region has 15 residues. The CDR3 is CAWSEDRVGNQPQHF. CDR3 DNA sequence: TGTGCCTGGAGCGAGGACAGGGTCGGGAATCAGCCCCAGCATTTT.

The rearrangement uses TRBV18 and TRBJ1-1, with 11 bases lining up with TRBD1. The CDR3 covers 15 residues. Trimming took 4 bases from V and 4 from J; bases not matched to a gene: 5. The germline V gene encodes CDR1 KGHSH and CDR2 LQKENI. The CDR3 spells CASSRRTGGVTEAFF. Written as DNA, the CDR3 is TGTGCCAGCTCACGAAGGACAGGGGGCGTCACTGAAGCTTTCTTT.

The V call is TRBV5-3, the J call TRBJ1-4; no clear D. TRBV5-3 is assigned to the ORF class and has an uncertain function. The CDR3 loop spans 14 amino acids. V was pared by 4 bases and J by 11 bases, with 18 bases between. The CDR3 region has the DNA TGTGCCAGAAGCCCCAGCGGGCGTAAGCGGAAACTGTTTTTT. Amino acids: CARSPSGRKRKLFF.

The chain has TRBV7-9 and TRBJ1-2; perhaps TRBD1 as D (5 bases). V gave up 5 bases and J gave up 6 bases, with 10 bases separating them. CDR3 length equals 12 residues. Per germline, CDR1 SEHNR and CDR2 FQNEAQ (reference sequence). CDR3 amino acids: CASSPQGDGYTF. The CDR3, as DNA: TGTGCCAGCAGCCCTCAGGGTGATGGCTACACCTTC.

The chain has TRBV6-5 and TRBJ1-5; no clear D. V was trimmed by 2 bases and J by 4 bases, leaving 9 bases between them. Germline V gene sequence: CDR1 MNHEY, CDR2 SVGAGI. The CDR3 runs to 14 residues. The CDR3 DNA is TGTGCCAGCAGTTACACACAGCAAAATCAGCCCCAGCATTTT. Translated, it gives CASSYTQQNQPQHF.

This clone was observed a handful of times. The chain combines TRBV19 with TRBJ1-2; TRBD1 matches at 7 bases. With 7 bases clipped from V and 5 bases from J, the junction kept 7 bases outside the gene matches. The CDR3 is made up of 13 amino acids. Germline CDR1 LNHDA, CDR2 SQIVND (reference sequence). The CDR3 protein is CASKTDRVYGYTF. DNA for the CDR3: TGTGCCAGTAAAACTGACAGGGTATATGGCTACACCTTC.

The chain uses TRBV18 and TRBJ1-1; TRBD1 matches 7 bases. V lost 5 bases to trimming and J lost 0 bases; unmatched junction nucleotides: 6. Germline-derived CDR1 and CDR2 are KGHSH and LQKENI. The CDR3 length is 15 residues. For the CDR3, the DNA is TGTGCCAGCTCAAGGGACAGCCACATGAACACTGAAGCTTTCTTT. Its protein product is CASSRDSHMNTEAFF.